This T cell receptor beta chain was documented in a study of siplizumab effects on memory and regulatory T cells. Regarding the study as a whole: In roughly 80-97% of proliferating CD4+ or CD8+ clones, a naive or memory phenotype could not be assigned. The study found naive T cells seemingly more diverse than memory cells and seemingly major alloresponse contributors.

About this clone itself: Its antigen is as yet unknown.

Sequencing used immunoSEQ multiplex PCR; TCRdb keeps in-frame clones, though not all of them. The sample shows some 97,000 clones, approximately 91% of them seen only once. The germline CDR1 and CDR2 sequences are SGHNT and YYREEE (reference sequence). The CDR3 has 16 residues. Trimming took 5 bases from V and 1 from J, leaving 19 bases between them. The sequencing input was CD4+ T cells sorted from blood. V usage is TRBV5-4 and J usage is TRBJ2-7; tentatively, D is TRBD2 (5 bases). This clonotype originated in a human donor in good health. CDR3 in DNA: TGTGCCAGCAGTCCACAATTGTCGGGGTCGTCCTACGAGCAGTACTTC. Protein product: CASSPQLSGSSYEQYF.